This record concerns one T cell receptor beta chain sequence. This table comes from immunoSEQ multiplex PCR, and its TCRdb copy is limited to in-frame clones, with some not included. The sample lists about 80,000 clones, about nine tenths occurring once. The sample comes from a study of control samples from healthy donors and cancer patients. The receptor was derived from a man in his fifties or sixties in good health. The sample was blood.

The CDR3 protein is CAWRPGRNTIYF. The CDR3 bases are TGTGCCTGGAGACCAGGGAGAAACACCATATATTTT. The V and J genes are TRBV30 and TRBJ1-3; TRBD1 might be the D (5 bases). Trimming took 3 bases from V and 5 from J, leaving 8 bases between them. The CDR3 covers 12 residues. Germline V gives CDR1 GTSNPN, CDR2 SVGIG (reference sequence).